The clone carrying this T cell receptor beta chain was seen a few times. Its antigen is unknown. Healthy individuals of Caucasian origin from Russia, aged roughly 6 to 100, served as donors. The source of the sample is a study of blood T cells in healthy people across ages. Points from the study as a whole: Roughly linear declines in TCR beta diversity per million T cells occurred with age.

Alongside a J-beta primer mix, a sample-barcoded 5' primer served in a second PCR lasting roughly 7 to 11 cycles. At least 2.5 million CDR3-containing paired-end reads were obtained per sample. TCRdb re-derived calls from the 5' RACE reads in MiXCR, one entry per CDR3 protein. The sample records about 570,000 distinct CDR3 sequences, 27% being singletons. Losses at the gene ends were 6 bases for V and 4 bases for J; bases not matched to a gene: 6. The CDR3 runs to 16 residues. Looked up from germline, CDR1 is MNHNY and CDR2 is SVGAGI (reference sequence). Sequencing used blood. The J gene is TRBJ2-5, the V gene TRBV6-6, with 15 bases lining up with TRBD2. The sequence derives from a woman between 65 and 79 years old in good health. CDR3 loop: CASRRGLAGGRETQYF. The CDR3 region has the DNA TGTGCCAGCAGGAGGGGACTAGCGGGGGGCAGAGAGACCCAGTACTTC.